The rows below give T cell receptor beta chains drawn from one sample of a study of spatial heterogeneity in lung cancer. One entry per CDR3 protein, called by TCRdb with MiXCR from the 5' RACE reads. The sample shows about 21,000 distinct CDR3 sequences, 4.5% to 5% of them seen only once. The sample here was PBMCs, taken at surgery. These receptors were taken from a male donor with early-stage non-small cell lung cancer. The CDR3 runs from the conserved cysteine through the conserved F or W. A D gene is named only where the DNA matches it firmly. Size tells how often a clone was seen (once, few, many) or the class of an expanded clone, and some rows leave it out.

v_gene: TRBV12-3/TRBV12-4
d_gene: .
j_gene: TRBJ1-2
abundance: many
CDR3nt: TGTGCCAGCAGTTTTGGCAGGCTTAACTATGGCTACACCTTC
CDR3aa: CASSFGRLNYGYTF

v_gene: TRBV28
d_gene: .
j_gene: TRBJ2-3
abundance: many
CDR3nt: TGTGCCAGCAGTTTGAAGGATGGCACAGATACGCAGTATTTT
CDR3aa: CASSLKDGTDTQYF

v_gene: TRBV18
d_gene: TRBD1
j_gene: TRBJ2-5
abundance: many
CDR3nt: TGTGCCAGCTCACTTCGCCGGACAGGGGACCAAGAGACCCAGTACTTC
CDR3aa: CASSLRRTGDQETQYF

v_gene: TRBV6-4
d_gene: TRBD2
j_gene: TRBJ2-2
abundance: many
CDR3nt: TGTGCCAGCAGTGAAGAGACTAGCGGCACCGGGGAGCTGTTTTTT
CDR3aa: CASSEETSGTGELFF

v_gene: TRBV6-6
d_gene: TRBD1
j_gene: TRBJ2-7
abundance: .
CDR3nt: TGTGCCAGCCAAGTCCGGGACAGGGACTACGAGCAGTACTTC
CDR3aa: CASQVRDRDYEQYF

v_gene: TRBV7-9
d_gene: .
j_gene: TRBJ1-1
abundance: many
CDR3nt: TGTGCCAGCAGCTCTGGATGGGAGAACACTGAAGCTTTCTTT
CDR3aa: CASSSGWENTEAFF

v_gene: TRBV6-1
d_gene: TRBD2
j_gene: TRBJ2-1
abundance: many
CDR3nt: TGTGCCAGCAGTTGGACTAGTAGCAATGAGCAGTTCTTC
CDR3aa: CASSWTSSNEQFF

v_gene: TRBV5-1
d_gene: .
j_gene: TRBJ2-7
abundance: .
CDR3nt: TGCGCCAACAGCTTGGACGAGGCTGGGGATGCCTCCTACGAGCAGTACTTC
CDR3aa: CANSLDEAGDASYEQYF

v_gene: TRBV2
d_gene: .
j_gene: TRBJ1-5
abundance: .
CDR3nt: TGTGCCAGCAGGCTTCGGACGGATAGCAATCAGCCCCAGCATTTT
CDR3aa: CASRLRTDSNQPQHF

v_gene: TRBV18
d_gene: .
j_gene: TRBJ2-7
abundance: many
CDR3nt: TGTGCCAGCTCACCACAGGACAGCTCCTACGAGCAGTACTTC
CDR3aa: CASSPQDSSYEQYF

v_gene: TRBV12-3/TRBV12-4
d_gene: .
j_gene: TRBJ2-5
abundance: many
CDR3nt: TGTGCCAGCAGTTTACGCCTGATGGGAGAGACCCAGTACTTC
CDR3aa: CASSLRLMGETQYF

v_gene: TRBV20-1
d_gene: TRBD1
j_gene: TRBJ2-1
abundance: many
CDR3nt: TGCAGTGCTAGAGATCGATTAGGGGACAGGGGGCGAAATGAGCAGTTCTTC
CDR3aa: CSARDRLGDRGRNEQFF

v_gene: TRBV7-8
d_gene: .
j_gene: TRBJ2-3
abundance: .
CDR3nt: TGTGCCAGCACCGTTGGGGGCACAGATACGCAGTATTTT
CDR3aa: CASTVGGTDTQYF

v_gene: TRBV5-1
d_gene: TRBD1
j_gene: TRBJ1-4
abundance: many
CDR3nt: TGCGCCAGCAGCTTGTTGCAGGGGGCGGGTGAAAAACTGTTTTTT
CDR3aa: CASSLLQGAGEKLFF

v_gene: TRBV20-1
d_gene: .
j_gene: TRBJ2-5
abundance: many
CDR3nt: TGCAGTGCGGATGCAGGCCACTTCCAAGAGACCCAGTACTTC
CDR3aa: CSADAGHFQETQYF

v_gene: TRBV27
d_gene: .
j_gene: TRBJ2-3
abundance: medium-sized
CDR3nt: TGTGCCAGCAAAGGGGGGTGGGCAGATACGCAGTATTTT
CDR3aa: CASKGGWADTQYF

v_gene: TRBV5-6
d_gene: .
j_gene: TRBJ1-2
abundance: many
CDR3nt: TGTGCCAGCAGCTTGGTTACAGGGTCTAATGGCTACACCTTC
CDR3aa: CASSLVTGSNGYTF

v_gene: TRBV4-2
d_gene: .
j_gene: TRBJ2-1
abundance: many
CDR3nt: TGTGCCAGCAGCCAAGATGAGGGCCTACCAGTAGAGCAGTTCTTC
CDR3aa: CASSQDEGLPVEQFF

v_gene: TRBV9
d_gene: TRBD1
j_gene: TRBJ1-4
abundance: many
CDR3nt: TGTGCCAGCAGCGGCCGGGACAGGGGGCTCACTAATGAAAAACTGTTTTTT
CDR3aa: CASSGRDRGLTNEKLFF

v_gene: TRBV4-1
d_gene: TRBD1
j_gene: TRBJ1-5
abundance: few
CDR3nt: TGCGCCAGCAGCCACTCTACGAACACAGGGGGCCCTAGCAATCAGCCCCAGCATTTT
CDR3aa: CASSHSTNTGGPSNQPQHF

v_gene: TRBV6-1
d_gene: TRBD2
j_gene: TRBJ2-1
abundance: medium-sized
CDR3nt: TGTGCCAGCAGTGAGGGACTAGCTCTTGGGATGAAGGGTGAGCAGTTCTTC
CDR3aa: CASSEGLALGMKGEQFF

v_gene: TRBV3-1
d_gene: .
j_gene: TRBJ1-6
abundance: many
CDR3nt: TGTGCCAGCAGCCACCTGAGAAATTCACCCCTCCACTTT
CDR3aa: CASSHLRNSPLHF

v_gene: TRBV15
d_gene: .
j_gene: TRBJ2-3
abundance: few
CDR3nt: TGTGCCACCAGCAACCCGGTGGGAGGGGGAAAGATTACAGATACGCAGTATTTT
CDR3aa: CATSNPVGGGKITDTQYF

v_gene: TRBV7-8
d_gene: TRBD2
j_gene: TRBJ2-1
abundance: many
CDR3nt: TGTGCCAGCAGCTCGCGACTAGCGGTCCTCTACAATGAGCAGTTCTTC
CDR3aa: CASSSRLAVLYNEQFF

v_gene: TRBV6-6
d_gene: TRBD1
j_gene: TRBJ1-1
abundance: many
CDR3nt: TGTGCCAGCAGTGGGACAGGCACGAACACTGAAGCTTTCTTT
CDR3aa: CASSGTGTNTEAFF

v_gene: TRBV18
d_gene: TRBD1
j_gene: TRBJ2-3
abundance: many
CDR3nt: TGTGCCAGCTCACAGGGGGCAACCACAGATACGCAGTATTTT
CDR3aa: CASSQGATTDTQYF

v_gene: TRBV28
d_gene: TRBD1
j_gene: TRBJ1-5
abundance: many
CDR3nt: TGTGCCAGCAGGGAGGTTCAGGGGGTTCAGGAAAGTCAGCCCCAGCATTTT
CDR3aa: CASREVQGVQESQPQHF

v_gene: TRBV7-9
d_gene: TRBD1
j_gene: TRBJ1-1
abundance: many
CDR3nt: TGTGCCAGCAGCTCCCGGGACAGGGCGTATACTGAAGCTTTCTTT
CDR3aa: CASSSRDRAYTEAFF

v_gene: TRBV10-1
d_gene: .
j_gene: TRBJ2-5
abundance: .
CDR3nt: TGCGCCAGCAGTGAGTCGGAGGGAAGGCAGACCCAGTACTTC
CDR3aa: CASSESEGRQTQYF

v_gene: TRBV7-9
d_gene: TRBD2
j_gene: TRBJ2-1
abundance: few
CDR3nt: TGTGCCAGCAGCCCACGGGGGGGCCTTGTGTCGGTTAACAATGAGCAGTTCTTC
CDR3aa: CASSPRGGLVSVNNEQFF

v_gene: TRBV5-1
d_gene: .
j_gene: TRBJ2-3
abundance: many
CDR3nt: TGCGCCAGCAGCTTGGATGGGGGGTCCACAGATACGCAGTATTTT
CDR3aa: CASSLDGGSTDTQYF

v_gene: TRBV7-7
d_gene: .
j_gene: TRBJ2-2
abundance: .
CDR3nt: TGTGCTAGCAGCCCCACGACTAGTTGGGGGGAGCTGTTTTTT
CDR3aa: CASSPTTSWGELFF

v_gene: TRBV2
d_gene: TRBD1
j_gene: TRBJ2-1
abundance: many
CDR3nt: TGTGCCAGCACCTTCCGGACAGGTTCCAATGAGCAGTTCTTC
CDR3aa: CASTFRTGSNEQFF

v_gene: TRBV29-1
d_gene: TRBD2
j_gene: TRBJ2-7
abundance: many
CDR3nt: TGCAGCGTTGGACTAGCGGGAAGCTCCTACGAGCAGTACTTC
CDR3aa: CSVGLAGSSYEQYF

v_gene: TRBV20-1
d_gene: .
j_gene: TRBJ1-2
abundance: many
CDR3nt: TGCAGTGCTAGAGGACAGAGAGGGAACTATGGCTACACCTTC
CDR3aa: CSARGQRGNYGYTF

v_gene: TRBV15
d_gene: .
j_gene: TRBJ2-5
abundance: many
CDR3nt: TGTGCCACCAGCAGAATGGACCCTCATCGAGAGACCCAGTACTTC
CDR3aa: CATSRMDPHRETQYF

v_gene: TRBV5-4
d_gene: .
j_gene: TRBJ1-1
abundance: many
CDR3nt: TGTGCCAGCAGTACCGACGGGCCTGAAGCTTTCTTT
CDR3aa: CASSTDGPEAFF

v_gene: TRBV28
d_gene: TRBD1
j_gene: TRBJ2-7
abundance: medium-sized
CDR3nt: TGTGCCAGCAGTCCAAACCCCGGACAGGGGGCCGAAAATTTCTACGAGCAGTACTTC
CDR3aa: CASSPNPGQGAENFYEQYF

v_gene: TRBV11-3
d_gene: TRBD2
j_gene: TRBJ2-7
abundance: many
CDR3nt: TGTGCCAGCAGCTTAGCTAGCGGGTACGAGCAGTACTTC
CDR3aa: CASSLASGYEQYF

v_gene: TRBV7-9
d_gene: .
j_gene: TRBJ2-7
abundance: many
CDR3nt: TGTGCCAGCAGCTCGCCTCCGGGGGCAGGGAATACCTACGAGCAGTACTTC
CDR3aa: CASSSPPGAGNTYEQYF

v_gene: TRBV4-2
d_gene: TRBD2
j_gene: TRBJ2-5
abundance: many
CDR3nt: TGTGCCAGCAGCCAAGAGCGGGGGATCCAAGAGACCCAGTACTTC
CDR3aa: CASSQERGIQETQYF